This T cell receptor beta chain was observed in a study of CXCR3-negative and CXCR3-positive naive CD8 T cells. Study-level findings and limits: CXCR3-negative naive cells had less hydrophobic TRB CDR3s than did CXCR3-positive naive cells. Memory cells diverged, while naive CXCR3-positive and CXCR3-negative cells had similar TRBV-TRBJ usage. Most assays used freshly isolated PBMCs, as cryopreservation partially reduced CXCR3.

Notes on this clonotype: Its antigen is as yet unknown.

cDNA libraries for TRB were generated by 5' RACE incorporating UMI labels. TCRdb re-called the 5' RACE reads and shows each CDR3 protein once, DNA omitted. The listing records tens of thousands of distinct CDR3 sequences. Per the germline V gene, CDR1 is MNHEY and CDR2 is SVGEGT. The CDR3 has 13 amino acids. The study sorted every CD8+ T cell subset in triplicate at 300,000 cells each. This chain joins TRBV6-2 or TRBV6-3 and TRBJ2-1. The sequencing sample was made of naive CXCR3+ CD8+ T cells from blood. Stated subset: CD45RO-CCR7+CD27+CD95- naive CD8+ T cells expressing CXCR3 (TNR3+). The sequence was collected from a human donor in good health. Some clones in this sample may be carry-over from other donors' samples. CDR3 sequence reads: CASSYGVLNEQFF.